The 7 T cell receptor beta chains below were found in one sample sequenced in a study of shared clonotypes between healthy human individuals. TCRdb's copy holds only in-frame clones and misses some; the assay was immunoSEQ multiplex PCR. The table shows roughly 2.4 million clones, with roughly 95% occurring only once. What was sequenced was naive CD4+ T cells sorted from blood. Subset defined: CD45RA+ positively selected. Receptors were obtained from a man aged 18-30 years in good health.

This chain connects TRBV19 to TRBJ1-2; D not resolved. Germline CDR1 and CDR2: LNHDA and SQIVND (reference sequence). Between the trimmed V and J ends, which lost 5 bases and 0 bases, there was a span of 10 bases. The CDR3 spans 14 residues. The CDR3 coding sequence is TGTGCCAGTAGTCCCCTCAAAGCTAACTATGGCTACACCTTC. This gives the protein CASSPLKANYGYTF.

V usage is TRBV29-1 and J usage is TRBJ2-5; D is perhaps TRBD1 or TRBD2 (5 bases each). The end of the DNA aligns better with TRBJ2-7, so the J call may be wrong. CDR1 is SQVTM, CDR2 ANQGSEA, per germline. The CDR3 is made up of 13 amino acids. In DNA, the CDR3 is TGCAGTATCCGGGACGGAGGCTCCTACGAGCAGTACTTC. Protein: CSIRDGGSYEQYF.

The chain employs TRBV6-6 and TRBJ2-1; tentatively, D is TRBD2 (5 bases). The V gene's germline CDR1 is MNHNY and CDR2 SVGAGI (reference sequence). This CDR3 contains 15 residues. The V gene lost 6 bases and the J gene lost 2 bases, with 14 bases spanning the gap. CDR3 region: CASRGKDSPYNEQFF. CDR3 nucleotide sequence: TGTGCCAGCAGGGGTAAGGACTCGCCCTACAATGAGCAGTTCTTC.

This clone was detected only once. The V call is TRBV7-8, the J call TRBJ2-5, with D unclear. Germline CDR1 SGHVS, CDR2 FQNEAQ. The CDR3 has 13 residues. Trimming stripped 2 bases from V and 7 bases from J, with 11 bases between. CDR3 in amino acids: CASSLPLSGTQYF. For the CDR3, the DNA is TGTGCCAGCAGCTTACCCCTCTCTGGGACCCAGTACTTC.

The chain is built from TRBV2 and TRBJ2-3, with 10 bases lining up with TRBD2. Trimming removed 6 bases from V and 4 bases from J; junction bases left unmatched: 1. CDR3 size: 13 residues. Germline V lookup: CDR1 SNHLY, CDR2 FYNNEI. CDR3 nucleotide sequence: TGTGCCAGCAGACTAGCGGGGTCAGATACGCAGTATTTT. Its protein product is CASRLAGSDTQYF. Combining the CDR3 with reference TRBV2 and TRBJ2-3 gives the whole variable domain EPEVTQTPSHQVTQMGQEVILRCVPISNHLYFYWYRQILGQKVEFLVSFYNNEISEKSEIFDDQFSVERPDGSNFTLKIRSTKLEDSAMYFCASRLAGSDTQYFGPGTRLTVL.

CDR3 DNA: TGTGCCAGCAGTCTCCGACAGGGGGCGATCACTGAAGCTTTCTTT. It codes for CASSLRQGAITEAFF. This rearrangement joins TRBV28 to TRBJ1-1; 10 positions agree with TRBD1. V was pared by 5 bases and J by 4 bases, with 7 bases of the junction left unmatched. The CDR3 contains 15 residues. CDR1 MDHEN and CDR2 SYDVKM come from the germline V gene.

The V and J genes are TRBV9 and TRBJ2-3, with unresolved D. Between the trimmed V and J ends, which lost 1 base and 2 bases, there was a span of 14 bases. The CDR3 has 16 amino acids. Looked up from germline, CDR1 is SGDLS and CDR2 is YYNGEE. In DNA form, the CDR3 reads TGTGCCAGCAGCGTAATTAGCTTCCGGGCCACAGATACGCAGTATTTT. This encodes CASSVISFRATDTQYF.